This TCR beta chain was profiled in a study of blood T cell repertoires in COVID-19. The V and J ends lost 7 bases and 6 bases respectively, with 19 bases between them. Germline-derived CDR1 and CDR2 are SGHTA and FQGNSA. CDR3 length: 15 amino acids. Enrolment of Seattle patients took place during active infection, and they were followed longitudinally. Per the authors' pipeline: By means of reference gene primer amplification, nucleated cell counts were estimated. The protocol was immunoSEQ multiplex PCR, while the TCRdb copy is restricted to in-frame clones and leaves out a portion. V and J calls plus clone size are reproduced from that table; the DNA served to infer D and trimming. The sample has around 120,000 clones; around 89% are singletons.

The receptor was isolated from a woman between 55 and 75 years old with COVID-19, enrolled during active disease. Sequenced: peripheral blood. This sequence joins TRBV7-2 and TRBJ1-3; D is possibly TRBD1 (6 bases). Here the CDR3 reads CASTLTGGLENTIYF. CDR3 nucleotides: TGTGCCAGCACCTTGACAGGCGGACTTGAAAACACCATATATTTT.